Sequencing of this T cell receptor (beta chain) was carried out in a study of human T cells and chemical hapten exposure. CDR1 and CDR2 from the germline V gene are SGDLS and YYNGEE. The CDR3 has 15 amino acids. V gave up 0 bases and J gave up 2 bases, with 12 bases separating them. From the RACE reads, TCRdb called clonotypes with MiXCR, one entry per CDR3 protein. The table has 95,000 or so distinct CDR3 sequences, roughly 11% seen once. Time point specified: patch test 2, 6 weeks after DPC sensitization. The treatment denotes: therapeutic diphenylcyclopropenone sensitization with weekly scalp DPC. V usage is TRBV9 and J usage is TRBJ2-7; D might be TRBD1 (6 bases). The receptor was isolated from a woman between 35 and 50 years old with alopecia areata. Some clones in this sample may be carry-over from other donors' samples. The starting material was whole blood, obtained in connection with sensitization to the hapten diphenylcyclopropenone (DPC). The CDR3: CASSVGADSTYEQYF. The CDR3 nucleotides read TGTGCCAGCAGCGTAGGAGCGGACAGTACCTACGAGCAGTACTTC.